Below are 28 T cell receptor beta chains sequenced from a single sample in a study of blood T cell repertoires in COVID-19. Assay: immunoSEQ multiplex PCR; the TCRdb copy retains only in-frame clones and omits some. The sample lists just under 65,000 clones, about 80% seen once, with approximately 55% in the top ten. What was sequenced was peripheral blood. The receptors were gathered from a woman older than 75 with acute or convalescent COVID-19.

The chain carries TRBV11-3 and TRBJ2-4, with TRBD2 matching over 7 bases. The germline V gene has CDR1 SGHNT and CDR2 YENEEA. The CDR3 has 13 residues. J lost 9 bases, V lost 1 base, and 3 bases had no gene match. The CDR3 protein is CASSLGGEGIQYF. CDR3 DNA: TGTGCCAGCAGCTTAGGAGGGGAGGGCATTCAGTACTTC.

The rearrangement joins TRBV2 to TRBJ1-1; D is unresolved. This CDR3 is built from 12 residues. Germline-derived CDR1 and CDR2 are SNHLY and FYNNEI. The V gene lost 7 bases and the J gene lost 5 bases, with 11 bases spanning the gap. CDR3 sequence (DNA): TGTGCCAGCACCTTTCGGAGGACTGAAGCTTTCTTT. Translation gives CASTFRRTEAFF. The variable domain in full, completed from reference TRBV2 and TRBJ1-1, reads EPEVTQTPSHQVTQMGQEVILRCVPISNHLYFYWYRQILGQKVEFLVSFYNNEISEKSEIFDDQFSVERPDGSNFTLKIRSTKLEDSAMYFCASTFRRTEAFFGQGTRLTVV.

CDR3: CASKAGAHTGELFF. DNA of the CDR3: TGTGCCAGCAAAGCGGGAGCTCACACCGGGGAGCTGTTTTTT. The chain has TRBV7-2 and TRBJ2-2, with 8 nucleotides matching TRBD2. The CDR3 runs 14 residues. Germline assignment: CDR1 SGHTA and CDR2 FQGNSA. The V gene end was trimmed by 7 bases and the J gene end by 3 bases; junction bases not matched to a gene: 4.

The chain uses TRBV28 and TRBJ2-3, with TRBD1 identical over 9 bases. This CDR3 comprises 16 residues. Germline V gene sequence: CDR1 MDHEN, CDR2 SYDVKM. The J segment lost 2 bases and the V segment lost 8 bases, leaving 11 bases of the junction unmatched. The DNA of the CDR3 is TGTGCCAGCTTTAACCCCGGGACAGGGACCACAGATACGCAGTATTTT. Translation gives CASFNPGTGTTDTQYF.

This sequence joins TRBV5-1 and TRBJ2-6; 7 positions agree with TRBD1. Germline V gene lookup returns CDR1 SGHRS and CDR2 YFSETQ. The CDR3 is made up of 16 amino acids. V lost 2 bases to trimming and J lost 2 bases; unmatched junction nucleotides: 4. CDR3 region: CASSLPDRAGANVLTF. As DNA, the CDR3 is TGCGCCAGCAGCTTACCTGACAGGGCTGGGGCCAACGTCCTGACTTTC.

This sequence joins TRBV7-3 and TRBJ1-2; perhaps TRBD1 as D (6 bases). V lost 5 bases and J lost 8, with 15 bases in between. Germline V gene sequence: CDR1 SGHTA, CDR2 FQGTGA. This CDR3 has 13 amino acids. The CDR3 DNA reads TGTGCCAGCAGCCAAGGGGGACCTGACGGCTACACCTTC. Translating gives CASSQGGPDGYTF.

This sequence joins TRBV7-3 and TRBJ1-3, with TRBD1 matching 7 bases. Germline V lookup: CDR1 SGHTA, CDR2 FQGTGA. Trimming took 5 bases from V and 8 from J; bases not matched to a gene: 12. This CDR3 region has 15 residues. CDR3 region: CASSRTGQPEDTIYF. CDR3 in DNA: TGTGCCAGCAGCCGTACGGGACAGCCGGAGGACACCATATATTTT.

CDR3 DNA: TGCAGTGCTAGTCTAGTCGGGTACAATGAGCAGTTCTTC. As protein: CSASLVGYNEQFF. J is TRBJ2-1 and V is TRBV20-1; no reliable D call. CDR3 length equals 13 residues. Trimming stripped 3 bases from V and 4 bases from J, with 10 bases between. Per germline, CDR1 DFQATT and CDR2 SNEGSKA (reference sequence).

The chain couples TRBV2 to TRBJ2-5; D is possibly TRBD2 (5 bases). The CDR3 runs to 13 residues. Germline CDR1 SNHLY, CDR2 FYNNEI. V was pared by 4 bases and J by 3 bases, with 9 bases between. The CDR3 spells CASSGNSEETQYF. The CDR3, as DNA: TGTGCCAGCAGTGGGAATAGCGAAGAGACCCAGTACTTC.

This clone appeared a single time. At one of its ends the junction is not consistent with the germline gene, which may arise from a read error. V and J are TRBV3-1 (or the pseudogene TRBV3-2) and TRBJ2-7; the D gene is possibly TRBD1 (6 bases). The CDR3 contains 12 residues. The germline gives CDR1 LGHDT, CDR2 YNNKEL (reference sequence). In DNA form, the CDR3 reads TGTGCCAGCAGCCAAGTTGCCGGACAGACGATCTTC. Translating it yields CASSQVAGQTIF.

The rearrangement links TRBV12-3 or TRBV12-4 to TRBJ1-2, with D unclear. This CDR3 has 13 residues. V dropped 7 bases and J dropped 4 bases, with 13 bases sitting between them. CDR3 in DNA: TGTGCCAGCAATATTGGGGAGGGCTATGGCTACACCTTC. Amino acid sequence: CASNIGEGYGYTF.

The chain couples TRBV5-1 to TRBJ2-2, with 7 bases matching TRBD2. V gave up 4 bases and J gave up 3 bases; unmatched junction bases: 6. This CDR3 region has 15 residues. Per germline, CDR1 SGHRS and CDR2 YFSETQ. CDR3 residues: CASSARDYHTGELFF. The CDR3 region has the DNA TGCGCCAGCAGCGCCCGGGACTACCACACCGGGGAGCTGTTTTTT.

J is TRBJ1-1 and V is TRBV6-5; D remains ambiguous. Trimming shortened V by 2 bases and J by 11 bases, and 9 bases separated the two germline ends. The CDR3 runs 11 residues. Germline CDR1 and CDR2: MNHEY and SVGAGI. The CDR3, as DNA: TGTGCCAGCAGTTACGGTGGGAGGGCTTTCTTT. Protein product: CASSYGGRAFF.

The rearrangement links TRBV27 to TRBJ1-4; D possibly corresponds to TRBD1 (6 bases). Trimming took 3 bases from V and 8 from J, leaving 13 bases between them. The CDR3 runs 14 residues. CDR1 is MNHEY, CDR2 SMNVEV, per germline (reference sequence). The CDR3 DNA reads TGTGCCAGCAGTTTGATCAGGGGAAACGAAAAACTGTTTTTT. It translates to CASSLIRGNEKLFF.

This chain links TRBV5-4 with TRBJ1-1; 8 bases line up with TRBD1. J was trimmed by 0 bases and V by 3 bases; bases with no gene match: 4. Germline V CDR1 and CDR2: SGHNT, YYREEE (reference sequence). This CDR3 comprises 15 residues. CDR3 sequence reads: CASSWDRRMNTEAFF. The CDR3 DNA is TGTGCCAGCAGCTGGGACAGGAGGATGAACACTGAAGCTTTCTTT.

The rearrangement uses TRBV6-2 or TRBV6-3 and TRBJ1-5; D is perhaps TRBD1 (6 bases). This CDR3 contains 16 residues. Per germline, CDR1 MNHEY and CDR2 SVGEGT. The ends were cut back, 6 bases at V and 2 bases at J, with 17 bases in the middle. Here the CDR3 reads CASSVRARGGNQPQHF. CDR3 DNA sequence: TGTGCCAGCAGCGTCCGGGCCAGGGGTGGCAATCAGCCCCAGCATTTT.

The count of this clone is one. The chain joins TRBV7-3 to TRBJ2-5; D remains ambiguous. The CDR3 is 13 amino acids. The germline CDR1 and CDR2 sequences are SGHTA and FQGTGA. V lost 4 bases and J lost 5, with 11 bases in between. CDR3: CASSWSLRETQYF. The DNA for the CDR3 is TGTGCCAGCAGCTGGTCTCTACGGGAGACCCAGTACTTC.

The J gene is TRBJ2-1, the V gene TRBV18; tentative D call: TRBD1 (7 bases). Trimming pared 0 bases from V and 6 bases from J, leaving 12 bases between. Germline-derived CDR1 and CDR2 are KGHSH and LQKENI. This CDR3 has 15 amino acids. This chain's CDR3 is CASSPPGQEGNEQFF. DNA of the CDR3: TGTGCCAGCTCACCACCCGGACAGGAGGGCAATGAGCAGTTCTTC.

The CDR3 DNA reads as TGTGCCAGCAGTCTACAGGGGGTGAGGAACACTGAAGCTTTCTTT. It translates to CASSLQGVRNTEAFF. The chain has TRBV2 and TRBJ1-1, with TRBD1 matching 8 bases. The CDR3 is 15 amino acids. V lost 5 bases to trimming and J lost 1 base; unmatched junction nucleotides: 6. Per the germline V gene, CDR1 is SNHLY and CDR2 is FYNNEI.

A single count supports this clone. V is TRBV7-8 and J is TRBJ2-2; 10 bases align to TRBD1. Trimming cost V 5 bases and J 8 bases; bases outside gene matches: 5. This CDR3 comprises 14 residues. Germline-derived CDR1 and CDR2 are SGHVS and FQNEAQ. CDR3 nucleotide sequence: TGTGCCAGCAGCCTGGGACAGGGGTGGGGGGAGCTGTTTTTT. Its protein is CASSLGQGWGELFF.

V and J are TRBV4-2 and TRBJ1-1; D uncertain. V was clipped by 0 bases and J by 2 bases, with 13 bases between them. This CDR3 comprises 16 residues. Germline CDR1 reads LGHNA; CDR2 reads YNFKEQ. DNA for the CDR3: TGTGCCAGCAGCCAAGACCCGGTCTCTCAAAACACTGAAGCTTTCTTT. Translating gives CASSQDPVSQNTEAFF.

The chain joins TRBV19 to TRBJ1-6; no firm D call. CDR1 LNHDA and CDR2 SQIVND come from the germline V gene (reference sequence). V was cut by 5 bases and J by 9 bases, with 14 bases left in between. This CDR3 has 14 residues. CDR3 sequence: CASSWQSSGSPLHF. CDR3 DNA sequence: TGTGCCAGTAGTTGGCAATCTTCAGGTTCACCCCTCCACTTT.

This clone was seen more than once but under ten times. V usage is TRBV30 and J usage is TRBJ1-5, with 8 bases lining up with TRBD1. Per the germline V gene, CDR1 is GTSNPN and CDR2 is SVGIG (reference sequence). Germline trimming cut 0 bases from V and 7 bases from J; bases unmatched to any gene: 11. This CDR3 region has 16 residues. The CDR3 region is CAWSVQGTGFRQPQHF. CDR3 nucleotides: TGTGCCTGGAGTGTACAAGGGACAGGATTTCGACAGCCCCAGCATTTT.

The V gene is TRBV2, the J gene TRBJ2-1; TRBD2 matches 11 bases. Per the germline V gene, CDR1 is SNHLY and CDR2 is FYNNEI. The CDR3 has 16 residues. Trimming cost V 7 bases and J 8 bases; bases outside gene matches: 13. The CDR3 here is CASTPGGSGRGDEQFF. The DNA for the CDR3 is TGTGCCAGCACCCCCGGGGGTAGCGGGAGGGGCGATGAGCAGTTCTTC.

The rearrangement joins TRBV7-2 to TRBJ2-1, with a possible D match to TRBD2 (6 bases). CDR3 length: 15 residues. Trimming removed 4 bases from V and 0 bases from J, with 10 bases in between. Germline CDR1 and CDR2: SGHTA and FQGNSA. For the CDR3, the DNA is TGTGCCAGCAGCTCTAGCGCGAGCTCCTACAATGAGCAGTTCTTC. Protein product: CASSSSASSYNEQFF.

The J gene is TRBJ2-1, the V gene TRBV3-1 (or the pseudogene TRBV3-2); 9 bases fit TRBD2. From germline, CDR1 is LGHDT and CDR2 YNNKEL (reference sequence). This CDR3 has 16 residues. J gave up 8 bases and V 0 bases, and 8 bases lay outside the gene matches. In DNA form, the CDR3 reads TGTGCCAGCAGCCAAGATCTGCGGGAGGGCTCGGATGAGCAGTTCTTC. Translated: CASSQDLREGSDEQFF.

This chain links TRBV24-1 with TRBJ2-3; maybe TRBD2 (7 bases). V was clipped by 1 base and J by 3 bases, with 13 bases between them. CDR3 length equals 16 residues. From germline, CDR1 is KGHDR and CDR2 SFDVKD. The CDR3 nucleotides read TGTGCCACCAGTGATTTCGGGGGGCGCAAGACAGATACGCAGTATTTT. It codes for CATSDFGGRKTDTQYF.

This sequence joins TRBV28 and TRBJ1-5; 7 bases align to TRBD1. In germline, CDR1 is MDHEN, CDR2 SYDVKM. V gave up 4 bases and J gave up 8 bases; unmatched junction bases: 14. The CDR3 is made up of 16 amino acids. The CDR3 region is CASSSGGGFIAKPQHF. The CDR3 DNA follows: TGTGCCAGCAGTTCAGGGGGTGGGTTCATTGCCAAGCCCCAGCATTTT.